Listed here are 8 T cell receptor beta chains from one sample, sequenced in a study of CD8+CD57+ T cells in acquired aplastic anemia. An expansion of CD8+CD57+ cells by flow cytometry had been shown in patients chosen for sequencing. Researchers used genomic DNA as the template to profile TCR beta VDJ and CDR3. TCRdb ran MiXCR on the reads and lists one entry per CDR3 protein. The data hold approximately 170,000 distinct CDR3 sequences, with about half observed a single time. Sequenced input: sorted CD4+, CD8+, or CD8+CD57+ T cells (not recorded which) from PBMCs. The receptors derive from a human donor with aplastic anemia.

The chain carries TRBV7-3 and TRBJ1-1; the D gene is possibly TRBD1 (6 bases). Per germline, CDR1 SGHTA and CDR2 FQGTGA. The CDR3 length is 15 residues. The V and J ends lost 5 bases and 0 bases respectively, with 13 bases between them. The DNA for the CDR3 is TGTGCCAGCAGCCCGGACAGAAACATGAACACTGAAGCTTTCTTT. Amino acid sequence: CASSPDRNMNTEAFF.

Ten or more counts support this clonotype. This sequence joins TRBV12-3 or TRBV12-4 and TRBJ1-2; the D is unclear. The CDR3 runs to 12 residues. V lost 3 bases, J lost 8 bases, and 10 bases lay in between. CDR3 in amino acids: CASSFGLLGYTF. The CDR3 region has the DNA TGTGCCAGCAGTTTTGGTCTTCTGGGCTACACCTTC.

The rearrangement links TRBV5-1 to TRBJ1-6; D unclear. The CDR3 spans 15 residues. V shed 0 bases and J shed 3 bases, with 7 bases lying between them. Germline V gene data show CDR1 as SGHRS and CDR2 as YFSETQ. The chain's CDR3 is CASSLGADYNSPLHF. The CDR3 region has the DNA TGCGCCAGCAGCTTGGGGGCGGACTATAATTCACCCCTCCACTTT.

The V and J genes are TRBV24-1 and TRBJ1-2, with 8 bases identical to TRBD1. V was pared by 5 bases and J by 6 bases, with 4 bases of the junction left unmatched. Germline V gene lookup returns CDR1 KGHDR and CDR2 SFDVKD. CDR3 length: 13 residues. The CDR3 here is CATSALTGDGYTF. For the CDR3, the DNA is TGTGCCACCAGTGCCTTGACAGGGGATGGCTACACCTTC.

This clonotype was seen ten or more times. The CDR3, as DNA: TGTGCCAGCAGATCGATAGGGGGTTACGAGCAGTACTTC. The encoded protein is CASRSIGGYEQYF. The chain is built from TRBV12-3 or TRBV12-4 and TRBJ2-7; a possible D gene is TRBD1 (6 bases). Deletions cut 6 bases from V and 4 bases from J, with 13 bases between. The CDR3 consists of 13 residues.

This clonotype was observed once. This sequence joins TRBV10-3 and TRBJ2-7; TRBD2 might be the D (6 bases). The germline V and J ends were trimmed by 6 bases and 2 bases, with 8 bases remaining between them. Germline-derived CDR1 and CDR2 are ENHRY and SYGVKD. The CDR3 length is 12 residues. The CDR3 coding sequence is TGTGCCATCAGGGGACTCCCCTACGAGCAGTACGTC. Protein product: CAIRGLPYEQYV.

CDR3 protein: CSVVSQGGKLFF. The CDR3 DNA is TGCAGCGTTGTTTCGCAGGGGGGGAAACTGTTTTTT. V is TRBV29-1 and J is TRBJ1-4, with TRBD1 identical over 7 bases. Germline V gene data show CDR1 as SQVTM and CDR2 as ANQGSEA. The junction had 7 bases not matched to a gene; V was cut back by 4 bases and J by 11 bases. CDR3 length: 12 residues.

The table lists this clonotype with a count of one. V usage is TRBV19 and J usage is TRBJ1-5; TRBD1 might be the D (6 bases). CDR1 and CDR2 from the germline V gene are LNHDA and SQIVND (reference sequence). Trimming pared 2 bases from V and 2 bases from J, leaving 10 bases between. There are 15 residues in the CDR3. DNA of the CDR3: TGTGCCAGTAGTATACAGGGGCCGCGCAATCAGCCCCAGCATTTT. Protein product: CASSIQGPRNQPQHF.